This T cell receptor (beta chain) was recovered during a study of neoadjuvant anti-PD-1 for oral cavity cancer. Study summary: Patients without progression got a fourth dose around day 43. Study-level findings and limits: PBMC Gini-index clonality exceeded responders' in non-responders post-nivolumab. Higher pretreatment blood Treg/Th17 ratios correlated with higher pretreatment blood and lower post-treatment tumor TCRbeta clonality.

Time point specified: after neoadjuvant nivolumab, at surgical resection. After removal of 3 bases from V and 2 bases from J, the junction contained 4 bases not matched to a gene. Germline CDR1 SGHNT, CDR2 YYREEE (reference sequence). CDR3 length equals 15 residues. The data were produced by immunoSEQ multiplex PCR, yet TCRdb's version contains in-frame clones alone and is incomplete. The sample shows around 32,000 clones, around four fifths of them seen only once. As regards this clone: The antigen remains unidentified.

The receptor was isolated from a person aged 40 to 85 with oral cavity squamous cell carcinoma. The chain combines TRBV5-4 with TRBJ2-3; 9 nucleotides align to TRBD2. The sample was PBMCs, taken after nivolumab (anti-PD-1) treatment. In nucleotides, the CDR3 is TGTGCCAGCAGCTCGAAGCGGGGGGACACAGATACGCAGTATTTT. Its protein is CASSSKRGDTDTQYF.